This TCR beta chain originates from a study of shared clonotypes between healthy human individuals. Some clones are missing from TCRdb's copy, which holds only in-frame ones; the method was immunoSEQ multiplex PCR. The repertoire includes about 1.5 million clones, approximately 98% of them detected once, and about 0.45% sits in the top ten. Notes on the study in general: The low donor count limited represented genetic and exposure-history diversity.

The study drew its donors from healthy HIV-negative adults without recent acute infections or vaccinations. CD4+ cells yielded CD45RA+ naive and CD45RA-negative memory subsets. On this clone itself: Its antigen is not identified. In the same sample, other DNA sequences code for this CDR3.

V was shortened by 0 bases and J by 0 bases, with 6 bases between the two germline ends. The germline V gene has CDR1 LGHNA and CDR2 YNFKEQ. This CDR3 region has 15 residues. The V call is TRBV4-2, the J call TRBJ1-3; no clear D. The sequence came from a man aged 25-40 years in good health. Sequenced input: naive CD4+ T cells sorted from blood. Subset: CD45RA+ positively selected. DNA for the CDR3: TGTGCCAGCAGCCAAGATAGGAGCTCTGGAAACACCATATATTTT. Translated, it gives CASSQDRSSGNTIYF.